These 18 T cell receptor beta chains came from one sample sequenced in a study of CD4 and CD8 cells across lung adenocarcinoma regions. TCRdb used MiXCR to reprocess the PCR reads, holding one entry per CDR3 protein. The data show 25,000 to 30,000 distinct CDR3 sequences, with 53% seen just once and around 42% held by the top ten. Material: CD8+ T cells from the center of a lung tumor. The receptors were gathered from a male donor with lung adenocarcinoma. The CD4 and CD8 labels of this study may be unreliable.

The rearrangement joins TRBV10-1 to TRBJ2-1; D is unclear. Germline CDR1 reads WNHNN; CDR2 reads SYGVQD (reference sequence). The CDR3 sequence is 9 residues long. V gave up 7 bases and J gave up 8 bases, with 3 bases separating them. The CDR3 coding sequence is TGCGCCAGCATTTATGAGCAGTTCTTC. As protein: CASIYEQFF.

In this sample, this clonotype turned up a few times. This chain connects TRBV7-9 to TRBJ2-2; 12 positions match TRBD2. The CDR3 runs to 16 residues. V was clipped by 7 bases and J by 5 bases; unmatched bases: 8. Germline loops: CDR1 SEHNR, CDR2 FQNEAQ (reference sequence). The CDR3 DNA reads TGTGCCAGCACCCCCCGTGGACTAGCGGGGACCGGGGAGCTGTTTTTT. It is translated as CASTPRGLAGTGELFF.

J is TRBJ1-2 and V is TRBV3-1; D remains ambiguous. The CDR3 sequence is 14 residues long. Trimming removed 1 base from V and 4 bases from J, with 10 bases in between. The germline gives CDR1 LGHDT, CDR2 YNNKEL (reference sequence). The CDR3 DNA is TGTGCCAGCAGCCAAGCCGGTACCACCTATGGCTACACCTTC. Amino acid sequence: CASSQAGTTYGYTF.

A single count supports this clonotype. The chain uses TRBV27 and TRBJ2-5, with D tentatively TRBD1 (6 bases). V gave up 5 bases and J gave up 11 bases, with 24 bases separating them. The CDR3 contains 15 residues. Germline lookup yields CDR1 MNHEY and CDR2 SMNVEV (reference sequence). CDR3 DNA: TGTGCCAGCAGTCCGCCGGGACAAGGGAGTGGGGAGCAGTACTTC. Amino acids: CASSPPGQGSGEQYF.

V usage is TRBV7-2 and J usage is TRBJ2-7; D gene ambiguous. Germline V gene lookup returns CDR1 SGHTA and CDR2 FQGNSA. The ends were cut back, 1 base at V and 0 bases at J, with 10 bases in the middle. The CDR3 is 15 residues long. The CDR3 region is CASSLVFGISYEQYF. Here the CDR3 DNA reads TGTGCCAGCAGCTTAGTTTTTGGGATCTCCTACGAGCAGTACTTC.

On this clonotype itself: An end of the junction does not agree with germline; a read error may underlie this. The J gene is TRBJ2-3, the V gene TRBV6-1, with D perhaps matching TRBD2 (5 bases). The CDR3 has 13 residues. The V gene's germline CDR1 is MNHNS and CDR2 SASEGT. CDR3 coding DNA: TGTGCCAGCGGTGAACGGGACACAGATACGCAGTATTTT. Translating gives CASGERDTDTQYF.

The chain uses TRBV4-1 and TRBJ2-5; D unclear. The CDR3 has 14 residues. Germline values: CDR1 MGHRA, CDR2 YSYEKL. The germline V and J ends were trimmed by 4 bases and 2 bases, with 11 bases remaining between them. CDR3 amino acids: CASSLVVTQETQYF. The DNA of the CDR3 is TGCGCCAGCAGCCTAGTCGTCACGCAAGAGACCCAGTACTTC.

This clonotype was counted at least ten times. The chain recombines TRBV4-1 with TRBJ2-6; 9 bases line up with TRBD1. The J segment lost 0 bases and the V segment lost 4 bases, leaving 10 bases of the junction unmatched. The CDR3 has 19 residues. Germline assignment: CDR1 MGHRA and CDR2 YSYEKL. DNA for the CDR3: TGCGCCAGCAGCCTATCGCCGGGACAGGGCTACTCTGGGGCCAACGTCCTGACTTTC. Translation: CASSLSPGQGYSGANVLTF.

The chain recombines TRBV28 with TRBJ2-3; TRBD1 agrees at 9 bases. The ends lost 5 bases at V and 1 base at J; junction bases unmatched: 4. CDR3 size: 15 residues. The germline CDR1 and CDR2 sequences are MDHEN and SYDVKM. In nucleotides, the CDR3 is TGTGCCAGCAGTCCTACAGGGGGCGGCACAGATACGCAGTATTTT. Translated, it gives CASSPTGGGTDTQYF.

In its sample, this clonotype was seen many times. The chain recombines TRBV6-5 with TRBJ2-4, with 8 bases aligning to TRBD1. This CDR3 spans 14 amino acids. Per germline, CDR1 MNHEY and CDR2 SVGAGI. Unmatched junction bases numbered 7, after V lost 4 bases and J lost 8 bases. CDR3 DNA sequence: TGTGCCAGCAGTTTCAGGGGGCGTTGGGACATTCAGTACTTC. Amino acids: CASSFRGRWDIQYF.

The chain employs TRBV6-1 and TRBJ2-3, with 15 bases aligning to TRBD2. The CDR3 sequence is 18 residues long. The germline gives CDR1 MNHNS, CDR2 SASEGT. Trimming cost V 5 bases and J 1 base; bases outside gene matches: 7. The CDR3 nucleotides read TGTGCCAGCAGTCGCGGACTAGCGGGAGGGCCTCGCACAGATACGCAGTATTTT. This codes for CASSRGLAGGPRTDTQYF.

This clonotype came up once. The V gene is TRBV20-1, the J gene TRBJ2-1; 10 bases are shared with TRBD2. Trimming cost V 5 bases and J 10 bases; bases outside gene matches: 14. This CDR3 contains 15 residues. Germline lookup yields CDR1 DFQATT and CDR2 SNEGSKA (reference sequence). This CDR3 is CSAQPSGSFSYEQFF. CDR3 DNA: TGCAGTGCTCAGCCTAGCGGGAGTTTTTCCTACGAGCAGTTCTTC.

Only a few counts were recorded for this clonotype. The rearrangement joins TRBV6-1 to TRBJ2-1; D gene unclear. The CDR3 covers 11 residues. Per the germline V gene, CDR1 is MNHNS and CDR2 is SASEGT. Trimming stripped 6 bases from V and 6 bases from J, with 6 bases between. The CDR3 region is CASSLSNEQFF. DNA of the CDR3: TGTGCCAGCAGCTTGAGCAATGAGCAGTTCTTC.

The rearrangement links TRBV6-5 to TRBJ2-1, with TRBD2 identical over 9 bases. The better agreement between TRBJ2-7 and the DNA end casts doubt on the J call. This CDR3 has 16 amino acids. The V gene's germline CDR1 is MNHEY and CDR2 SVGAGI. CDR3 sequence (DNA): TGTGCCAGCAGTTCTCCCGGGACTAGCTCCTACAATGAGCAGTACTTC. Its protein product is CASSSPGTSSYNEQYF.

Details on this clonotype: A read error may produce the germline difference seen at one junction end. This chain joins TRBV6-1 and TRBJ2-4; tentatively, D is TRBD2 (6 bases). This CDR3 has 16 amino acids. Germline V gene lookup returns CDR1 MNHNS and CDR2 SASEGT. The CDR3 loop reads CASSDAGLWAGNTQYF. The CDR3 nucleotides read TGTGCGAGCAGTGACGCGGGGCTGTGGGCCGGGAACACGCAGTACTTC.

The chain employs TRBV6-1 and TRBJ2-5; possibly TRBD1 or TRBD2 for D (7 bases each). The CDR3 has 20 amino acids. Per the germline V gene, CDR1 is MNHNS and CDR2 is SASEGT. The CDR3 reads CARRGICGGRGGRAQDIQYF. As DNA, the CDR3 is TGTGCGCGCAGGGGGATCTGTGGGGGGAGGGGGGGCCGTGCCCAAGACATCCAGTACTTC.

A word on this clonotype: Mismatch with germline at one junction end may stem from a read error. The chain joins TRBV6-5 to TRBJ2-1, with 8 bases identical to TRBD1. Germline V CDR1 and CDR2: MNHEY, SVGAGI. The CDR3 sequence is 14 residues long. The CDR3 region is CASSYLDREEHTSF. CDR3 in DNA: TGTGCCAGCAGTTACCTGGACAGGGAAGAGCACACGTCTTTC.

The V gene is TRBV6-1, the J gene TRBJ2-4, with D perhaps given as TRBD1 or TRBD2 (5 bases each). Germline values: CDR1 MNHNS, CDR2 SASEGT. This CDR3 is 13 amino acids long. V lost 10 bases to trimming and J lost 13 bases, with 23 bases between them. This CDR3 reads CATGLGAKNTQYF. The CDR3 DNA reads as TGTGCCACGGGGCTGGGAGCCAAAAACACGCAGTACTTC.